The 3 T cell receptor beta chains below come from one sample, sequenced in a study of T cell responses to AZD1222 COVID-19 vaccine (dated by TCRdb to about 2021). The sample's time point label is to be understood as: about 28 days (+/-7) after the second vaccine dose. Library method: the immunoSEQ multiplex PCR assay. TCRdb carries this immuneACCESS record with in-frame sequences only. Its versions omit some clonotypes, under half of them owing to an unresolved V gene in the studies checked, with the rest unexplained. The sample yields 95,000 to 150,000 clones; around 93% were counted once. Of the sample, approximately 5% is held by the ten largest clones. Sequencing used peripheral blood, obtained 28 days after the second AZD1222 dose. The receptors here all came from an adult who received the AZD1222 COVID-19 vaccine.

V gene TRBV2 combines with J gene TRBJ2-7, with TRBD1 matching 7 bases. The germline V gene encodes CDR1 SNHLY and CDR2 FYNNEI. Trimming cost V 6 bases and J 2 bases; bases outside gene matches: 4. This CDR3 comprises 13 residues. The CDR3, as DNA: TGTGCCAGCAGGACAGGGCCGACCTACGAGCAGTACTTC. This gives the protein CASRTGPTYEQYF.

This rearrangement joins TRBV19 to TRBJ1-3; tentatively, D is TRBD1 (6 bases). Germline V gene data show CDR1 as LNHDA and CDR2 as SQIVND (reference sequence). V gave up 7 bases and J gave up 4 bases, with 17 bases separating them. CDR3 length equals 15 residues. CDR3 sequence: CASTTTTGQGNTIYF. The CDR3 region has the DNA TGTGCCAGTACGACCACCACAGGGCAGGGAAACACCATATATTTT.

The J gene is TRBJ2-5, the V gene TRBV4-3; TRBD1 or TRBD2 may be the D gene (5 bases each). V lost 0 bases to trimming and J lost 5 bases, with 10 bases between them. The CDR3 runs 14 residues. The germline gives CDR1 LGHNA, CDR2 YSLEER. For the CDR3, the DNA is TGCGCCAGCAGCCAAGATCGGGGCCCGGAGACCCAGTACTTC. Its translation is CASSQDRGPETQYF.